Listed here are 25 T cell receptor beta chains from one sample, sequenced in a study of cytomegalovirus exposure and HLA in healthy donors. Libraries were prepared by immunoSEQ multiplex PCR; TCRdb keeps only in-frame clonotypes and omits some of them. There are about 140,000 clones in the sample; around nine tenths occur only once, and 7.9% lies in the top ten. Material for sequencing was PBMCs. The source is a young woman in good health and CMV-seropositive.

This chain joins TRBV6-1 and TRBJ1-2; 10 positions match TRBD1. CDR3 length: 14 amino acids. Germline-derived CDR1 and CDR2 are MNHNS and SASEGT. V was clipped by 11 bases and J by 2 bases; unmatched bases: 8. The CDR3, as DNA: TGTGCCGGCTTAGGGGACAGGGGCAACTATGGCTACACCTTC. Amino acid sequence: CAGLGDRGNYGYTF.

Worth noting for this clone: At one end the junction does not follow the germline gene, possibly because of a read error. This chain uses TRBV28 with TRBJ1-3; the D gene is possibly TRBD1 (5 bases). CDR3 length: 15 residues. Germline loops: CDR1 MDHEN, CDR2 SYDVKM. CDR3 bases: TGTGCCAGCGGTTTGGGACTGCTTTCTGGAAACACCATATATTTT. As protein: CASGLGLLSGNTIYF.

V is TRBV27 and J is TRBJ1-4; the D gene is possibly TRBD1 (5 bases). Trimming stripped 3 bases from V and 6 bases from J, with 17 bases between. This CDR3 is built from 16 residues. Germline V gives CDR1 MNHEY, CDR2 SMNVEV (reference sequence). CDR3 sequence: CASSFLPRTGYEKLFF. In DNA, the CDR3 is TGTGCCAGCAGTTTCCTCCCTCGAACAGGATATGAAAAACTGTTTTTT.

The chain uses TRBV4-3 and TRBJ2-1, with 8 bases identical to TRBD1. This CDR3 spans 13 amino acids. Germline CDR1 LGHNA, CDR2 YSLEER. Trimming took 4 bases from V and 7 from J; bases not matched to a gene: 3. The CDR3 is CASSLTGGNEQFF. The CDR3 bases are TGCGCCAGCAGCCTTACAGGGGGAAATGAGCAGTTCTTC.

The chain joins TRBV6-8 to TRBJ1-4; 8 nucleotides match TRBD1. CDR3 length: 16 amino acids. V was clipped by 6 bases and J by 6 bases; unmatched bases: 12. Germline-derived CDR1 and CDR2 are MNHGY and SAAAGT. The CDR3 DNA sequence: TGTGCCAGCAGACCCCCTAGACAGGGGCATGATGAAAAACTGTTTTTT. It yields the protein CASRPPRQGHDEKLFF.

V gene TRBV11-1 combines with J gene TRBJ2-7; TRBD2 matches 8 bases. Germline loops: CDR1 SGHAT, CDR2 FQDESV (reference sequence). This CDR3 has 19 residues. The junction had 15 bases not matched to a gene; V was cut back by 2 bases and J by 0 bases. The chain's CDR3 is CASSLSGAAGVSGSYEQYF. CDR3 nucleotide sequence: TGTGCCAGCAGCTTATCGGGGGCAGCGGGAGTAAGTGGCTCCTACGAGCAGTACTTC.

This clone was seen once. The chain has TRBV7-9 and TRBJ1-1; D is unresolved. CDR3 size: 12 residues. Germline V gene data show CDR1 as SEHNR and CDR2 as FQNEAQ (reference sequence). The V end was cut by 4 bases, the J end by 11 bases, with 14 bases between. CDR3 region: CASSSPFGEAFF. Written as DNA, the CDR3 is TGTGCCAGCAGCTCACCATTCGGGGAGGCTTTCTTT. Based on the CDR3 plus reference TRBV7-9 and TRBJ1-1, the full variable domain is DTGVSQNPRHKITKRGQNVTFRCDPISEHNRLYWYRQTLGQGPEFLTYFQNEAQLEKSRLLSDRFSAERPKGSFSTLEIQRTEQGDSAMYLCASSSPFGEAFFGQGTRLTVV.

The chain employs TRBV2 and TRBJ1-1; 9 nucleotides match TRBD1. CDR1 SNHLY and CDR2 FYNNEI come from the germline V gene. The CDR3 extends over 14 amino acids. V dropped 4 bases and J dropped 7; count of bases not matched to a gene: 7. CDR3: CASSATTGGFEAFF. DNA of the CDR3: TGTGCCAGCAGTGCGACGACAGGGGGGTTTGAAGCTTTCTTT.

This clone was seen only once. The J gene is TRBJ2-7, the V gene TRBV28; unclear D gene. The CDR3 has 12 amino acids. Looked up from germline, CDR1 is MDHEN and CDR2 is SYDVKM. Trimming took 6 bases from V and 3 from J, leaving 9 bases between them. The CDR3 coding sequence is TGTGCCAGCAGCTCAGGAATCTACGAGCAGTACTTC. Amino acid sequence: CASSSGIYEQYF.

This CDR3 is CATKTGTKAFF. CDR3 DNA sequence: TGTGCCACGAAGACAGGGACGAAAGCTTTCTTT. The chain uses TRBV2 and TRBJ1-1, with 7 bases fitting TRBD1. V lost 10 bases, J lost 9 bases, and 8 bases stayed unmatched. This CDR3 has 11 residues. Germline V gene lookup returns CDR1 SNHLY and CDR2 FYNNEI.

CDR3 protein: CASSMGTSGGYNEQFF. DNA of the CDR3: TGTGCCAGTAGTATGGGGACTAGCGGGGGATACAATGAGCAGTTCTTC. The V gene is TRBV19, the J gene TRBJ2-1, with TRBD2 identical over 14 bases. The CDR3 has 16 amino acids. The J segment lost 4 bases and the V segment lost 3 bases, leaving 2 bases of the junction unmatched. The germline V gene encodes CDR1 LNHDA and CDR2 SQIVND (reference sequence). Full variable domain (outside the CDR3, taken from reference TRBV19 and TRBJ2-1): DGGITQSPKYLFRKEGQNVTLSCEQNLNHDAMYWYRQDPGQGLRLIYYSQIVNDFQKGDIAEGYSVSREKKESFPLTVTSAQKNPTAFYLCASSMGTSGGYNEQFFGPGTRLTVL.

There are a few counts of this clone. The genes are TRBV11-2 and TRBJ1-6; 7 nucleotides align to TRBD1. V lost 4 bases to trimming and J lost 10 bases; unmatched junction nucleotides: 7. Germline lookup yields CDR1 SGHAT and CDR2 FQNNGV. The CDR3 consists of 14 residues. The CDR3 here is CASSSTGPRSPLHF. In nucleotides, the CDR3 is TGTGCCAGCAGCTCGACAGGGCCTAGGTCACCCCTCCACTTT.

The J gene is TRBJ1-2, the V gene TRBV7-2; TRBD1 might be the D (5 bases). The V and J ends lost 2 bases and 3 bases respectively, with 16 bases between them. The CDR3 length is 16 residues. CDR1 and CDR2 from the germline V gene are SGHTA and FQGNSA. CDR3 residues: CASSLNLAGWDYGYTF. The CDR3 DNA follows: TGTGCCAGCAGCTTAAACTTGGCAGGGTGGGACTATGGCTACACCTTC.

The genes are TRBV5-1 and TRBJ2-3, with a tentative D call TRBD2 (5 bases). CDR3 size: 17 residues. V lost 4 bases and J 2 bases, leaving 20 bases between the germline ends. In germline, CDR1 is SGHRS, CDR2 YFSETQ. The CDR3 spells CASSLPILAGFTDTQYF. CDR3 coding DNA: TGCGCCAGCAGCCTGCCAATCCTGGCGGGCTTCACAGATACGCAGTATTTT.

The chain links TRBV5-8 to TRBJ1-1; the match to TRBD1 covers 10 bases. Germline V gene sequence: CDR1 SGHTS, CDR2 YDEGEE. This CDR3 has 11 amino acids. V lost 6 bases to trimming and J lost 11 bases; unmatched junction nucleotides: 4. The CDR3 loop is CASTGTGAAFF. The CDR3 bases are TGTGCCAGCACCGGGACAGGGGCCGCTTTCTTT.

The CDR3 is CASTRSSYGYTF. The DNA of the CDR3 is TGTGCCAGCACTCGGTCGAGCTATGGCTACACCTTC. The V and J genes are TRBV6-5 and TRBJ1-2; D not resolved. The CDR3 runs 12 residues. V lost 7 bases to trimming and J lost 4 bases, with 10 bases between them. Germline CDR1 reads MNHEY; CDR2 reads SVGAGI.

The V and J genes are TRBV10-3 and TRBJ1-1; D unresolved. Germline V lookup: CDR1 ENHRY, CDR2 SYGVKD. V dropped 0 bases and J dropped 1 base, with 18 bases sitting between them. The CDR3 runs to 18 residues. The CDR3 nucleotides are TGTGCCATCAGTGAGTCGAATGTTTGGGCCAGGTCGAACACTGAAGCTTTCTTT. Amino acids: CAISESNVWARSNTEAFF.

The V and J genes are TRBV6-1 and TRBJ2-3, with 11 bases lining up with TRBD2. CDR3 size: 15 residues. Germline assignment: CDR1 MNHNS and CDR2 SASEGT. Trimming at V came to 6 bases and at J to 5 bases, leaving 7 bases not matched to a gene. The CDR3 loop reads CASRELAGVGDTQYF. Here the CDR3 DNA reads TGTGCCAGCAGGGAACTAGCGGGAGTGGGAGATACGCAGTATTTT.

The CDR3 bases are TGCGCCAGTCGCCGGACAGGGATGAATGAGCAGTTCTTC. It encodes CASRRTGMNEQFF. The chain links TRBV5-1 to TRBJ2-1; TRBD1 matches at 8 bases. The trim removed 8 bases at V and 7 bases at J, leaving 8 bases unmatched. Looked up from germline, CDR1 is SGHRS and CDR2 is YFSETQ. CDR3 length: 13 amino acids.

This clone was found a few times. This chain joins TRBV27 and TRBJ1-1, with TRBD1 matching over 8 bases. Germline V CDR1 and CDR2: MNHEY, SMNVEV (reference sequence). The CDR3 has 14 residues. V trimming: 4 bases; J trimming: 10 bases; junction bases outside the gene matches: 11. The CDR3: CASSSLGQGVGAFF. The DNA for the CDR3 is TGTGCCAGCAGTTCCCTCGGACAGGGAGTGGGAGCTTTCTTT.

The V and J genes are TRBV6-5 and TRBJ1-4; 10 nucleotides agree with TRBD1. The CDR3 consists of 14 residues. Germline CDR1 is MNHEY and CDR2 is SVGAGI. With V trimmed by 2 bases and J by 8 bases, 2 bases remained unmatched. The CDR3 loop reads CASSYGQGGEKLFF. The CDR3 region has the DNA TGTGCCAGCAGTTACGGACAGGGGGGGGAAAAACTGTTTTTT.

V gene TRBV27 combines with J gene TRBJ2-7, with a possible D match to TRBD2 (6 bases). V lost 7 bases and J 2 bases, leaving 15 bases between the germline ends. In germline, CDR1 is MNHEY, CDR2 SMNVEV (reference sequence). The CDR3 spans 14 residues. This CDR3 reads CASTESGSPYEQYF. In DNA, the CDR3 is TGTGCCAGCACCGAATCCGGGAGCCCCTACGAGCAGTACTTC.

The chain uses TRBV4-1 and TRBJ2-7, with 8 bases that match TRBD1. The junction had 8 bases not matched to a gene; V was cut back by 0 bases and J by 7 bases. The CDR3 is 15 amino acids. Germline loops: CDR1 MGHRA, CDR2 YSYEKL. The CDR3, as DNA: TGCGCCAGCAGCCAAGATGACAGGGGAAAATATGAGCAGTACTTC. Its translation is CASSQDDRGKYEQYF.

This rearrangement joins TRBV6-5 to TRBJ2-1, with 10 bases identical to TRBD1. From germline, CDR1 is MNHEY and CDR2 SVGAGI. This CDR3 spans 15 amino acids. In DNA form, the CDR3 reads TGTGGGGCTAGTAAGGGACAGGGGATTGTCGATGAGCAGTTCTTC. It yields the protein CGASKGQGIVDEQFF.

This chain joins TRBV5-5 and TRBJ1-2, with unresolved D. V was cut by 6 bases and J by 4 bases, with 16 bases left in between. CDR3 length equals 14 residues. Looked up from germline, CDR1 is SGHKS and CDR2 is YYEKEE (reference sequence). The CDR3 DNA reads as TGTGCCAGCAACCTCGGGGAGGGAGGCTATGGCTACACCTTC. Its protein is CASNLGEGGYGYTF.